This record looks at one TCR beta chain sequence and its context. TCRdb's copy holds only in-frame clones and misses some; the assay was immunoSEQ multiplex PCR. The sample carries approximately 310,000 clones, approximately 81% recorded once. The data are from a study of blood T cell repertoires in COVID-19. Overall study: Collection of acute and convalescent COVID-19 samples took place in the United States, Italy and Spain.

Germline CDR1 is SGDLS and CDR2 is YYNGEE. With V trimmed by 0 bases and J by 4 bases, 7 bases remained unmatched. The CDR3 spans 16 residues. The cohort comprised adults aged roughly 18 to 95 years residing in approximately 25 US areas. Exposed enrollees had met someone with a PCR-confirmed or clinician-diagnosed COVID-19 case at some point within the 2 weeks before study entry. This receptor was identified in a woman in her thirties who had been exposed to COVID-19. What was sequenced was PBMCs or T cells enriched from blood (not recorded which). The V gene is TRBV9, the J gene TRBJ2-7, with 10 bases aligning to TRBD2. Here the CDR3 DNA reads TGTGCCAGCAGCGTAGCCGAGCTAGCGGGAGCTTACGAGCAGTACTTC. Translation: CASSVAELAGAYEQYF. The whole variable domain, remainder taken from reference TRBV9 and TRBJ2-7, is DSGVTQTPKHLITATGQRVTLRCSPRSGDLSVYWYQQSLDQGLQFLIQYYNGEERAKGNILERFSAQQFPDLHSELNLSSLELGDSALYFCASSVAELAGAYEQYFGPGTRLTVT.